The 15 T cell receptor beta chains given below trace back to one sample, sequenced in a study of cytomegalovirus exposure and HLA in healthy donors (dated by TCRdb to about 2017). The receptor library was made with the immunoSEQ multiplex PCR assay. A mixture of 60 forward primers for TCR Vbeta segments and 13 reverse primers for TCR Jbeta segments was used in the multiplex PCR. In its TCRdb copy, this immuneACCESS table keeps in-frame sequences only and misses some clones. Where compared with another copy, unresolved V genes explain less than half of these, and the others have no known cause. The sample includes 90,000 to 95,000 clones, with about 85% observed a single time. The biggest ten clones account for roughly 1.1% of the sample. The sample comprised PBMCs. The receptors derive from a girl aged 2-10 years in good health and CMV-seropositive.

The J gene is TRBJ2-7, the V gene TRBV19, with 11 bases aligning to TRBD2. With V trimmed by 3 bases and J by 2 bases, 3 bases remained unmatched. CDR3 length equals 15 residues. From germline, CDR1 is LNHDA and CDR2 SQIVND (reference sequence). For the CDR3, the DNA is TGTGCCAGTAGTATTGGGACTAGCGGCCCCTACGAGCAGTACTTC. Protein: CASSIGTSGPYEQYF.

This clone was seen just once. The junction shows a germline mismatch at one end, possibly a read error. The chain links TRBV7-9 to TRBJ1-4; 12 bases are shared with TRBD1. Per germline, CDR1 SEHNR and CDR2 FQNEAQ (reference sequence). CDR3 size: 17 residues. This CDR3 reads CASSLGTGGSKGEKLFF. CDR3 in DNA: TGTGCCAGCAGTTTAGGGACAGGGGGCTCGAAAGGTGAAAAACTGTTTTTT.

This clone has more than one count but fewer than ten. V usage is TRBV10-3 and J usage is TRBJ1-1; D call uncertain. This CDR3 has 12 residues. Trimming left V 3 bases short and J 10 bases short, with 12 bases between. Germline-derived CDR1 and CDR2 are ENHRY and SYGVKD. The CDR3 nucleotides read TGTGCCATCAGTGATAACAATTCTGGAGCTTTCTTT. It codes for CAISDNNSGAFF.

The chain couples TRBV4-2 to TRBJ2-7, with 7 positions matching TRBD2. CDR1 is LGHNA, CDR2 YNFKEQ, per germline. J gave up 3 bases and V 4 bases, and 3 bases lay outside the gene matches. The CDR3 loop spans 13 amino acids. Here the CDR3 reads CASSPGTNYEQYF. CDR3 bases: TGTGCCAGCAGCCCCGGGACTAACTACGAGCAGTACTTC.

This chain links TRBV25-1 with TRBJ2-7; 13 bases are a match to TRBD2. In germline, CDR1 is MGHDK, CDR2 SYGVNS. This CDR3 comprises 16 residues. V shed 7 bases and J 2 bases; nucleotides not matched to a gene: 8. CDR3 nucleotide sequence: TGTGCCAGCACCAAGCTTGGACTAGCGGGAGCCTACGAGCAGTACTTC. It encodes CASTKLGLAGAYEQYF.

This clone was recorded once. This chain uses TRBV25-1 with TRBJ1-1, with 7 bases aligning to TRBD1. The CDR3 loop spans 16 amino acids. Per germline, CDR1 MGHDK and CDR2 SYGVNS. J was trimmed by 3 bases and V by 0 bases; bases with no gene match: 7. The CDR3 DNA follows: TGTGCCAGCAGTGAATATCACAGGGGTTCGTACACTGAAGCTTTCTTT. This encodes CASSEYHRGSYTEAFF.

This chain uses TRBV10-3 with TRBJ1-2, with unresolved D. The V and J ends lost 1 base and 0 bases respectively, with 3 bases between them. Germline-derived CDR1 and CDR2 are ENHRY and SYGVKD. CDR3 length: 13 residues. The CDR3 DNA reads as TGTGCCATCAGTGAGTTTACTAACTATGGCTACACCTTC. Residues: CAISEFTNYGYTF.

V usage is TRBV5-1 and J usage is TRBJ2-3; 9 bases agree with TRBD1. This CDR3 is 14 amino acids long. V dropped 5 bases and J dropped 3; count of bases not matched to a gene: 4. Germline CDR1 reads SGHRS; CDR2 reads YFSETQ. CDR3 region: CASRPGQGTDTQYF. DNA of the CDR3: TGCGCCAGCAGACCGGGACAGGGAACAGATACGCAGTATTTT. The variable domain in full, with the rest retrieved from reference TRBV5-1 and TRBJ2-3, is KAGVTQTPRYLIKTRGQQVTLSCSPISGHRSVSWYQQTPGQGLQFLFEYFSETQRNKGNFPGRFSGRQFSNSRSEMNVSTLELGDSALYLCASRPGQGTDTQYFGPGTRLTVL.

V usage is TRBV5-1 and J usage is TRBJ2-7; 7 bases fit TRBD2. The V and J ends lost 0 bases and 3 bases, in that order; junction bases with no gene match: 6. There are 15 residues in the CDR3. CDR1 is SGHRS, CDR2 YFSETQ, per germline. CDR3 coding DNA: TGCGCCAGCAGCTTGGTGGCTAGCGGTGACTACGAGCAGTACTTC. Translating it yields CASSLVASGDYEQYF.

This clone was observed once. This chain links TRBV7-9 with TRBJ1-2; the match to TRBD1 covers 7 bases. Per the germline V gene, CDR1 is SEHNR and CDR2 is FQNEAQ (reference sequence). V was pared by 5 bases and J by 4 bases, with 13 bases of the junction left unmatched. This CDR3 comprises 16 residues. CDR3 in DNA: TGTGCCAGCAGCCGGGGACAGCCGAACTTGGGCTATGGCTACACCTTC. Translating gives CASSRGQPNLGYGYTF.

V gene TRBV6-5 combines with J gene TRBJ1-2; D not certain. The CDR3 contains 13 residues. In germline, CDR1 is MNHEY, CDR2 SVGAGI. With 6 bases removed from V and 2 bases from J, the gap between germline ends came to 10 bases. In DNA form, the CDR3 reads TGTGCCAGCAGATCCCCCCTGAACTATGGCTACACCTTC. Translation gives CASRSPLNYGYTF.

The rearrangement joins TRBV9 to TRBJ2-1; D remains unclear. CDR1 SGDLS and CDR2 YYNGEE come from the germline V gene. The CDR3 is 15 residues long. Between the trimmed V and J ends, which lost 4 bases and 0 bases, there was a span of 11 bases. The DNA of the CDR3 is TGTGCCAGCAGCCCCCAACCTAGCTCCTACAATGAGCAGTTCTTC. Protein: CASSPQPSSYNEQFF.

This clone was seen a few times. This chain joins TRBV6-4 and TRBJ2-1, with 11 bases fitting TRBD2. Germline trimming cut 5 bases from V and 5 bases from J; bases unmatched to any gene: 8. Germline lookup yields CDR1 MRHNA and CDR2 SNTAGT. The CDR3 is 16 residues long. The CDR3 loop is CASSTLAGGRNNEQFF. The CDR3 nucleotides read TGTGCCAGCAGTACGTTAGCGGGAGGGAGAAACAATGAGCAGTTCTTC.

The chain joins TRBV28 to TRBJ1-2; D gene ambiguous. From germline, CDR1 is MDHEN and CDR2 SYDVKM. Deletions cut 6 bases from V and 6 bases from J, with 14 bases between. The CDR3 contains 13 residues. The CDR3 protein is CASSQSGRDGYTF. CDR3 nucleotide sequence: TGTGCCAGCAGCCAGTCGGGGAGGGATGGCTACACCTTC.

The chain recombines TRBV6-5 with TRBJ1-5; D may be TRBD1 (6 bases). The CDR3 covers 14 residues. Looked up from germline, CDR1 is MNHEY and CDR2 is SVGAGI. Trimming shortened V by 5 bases and J by 4 bases, and 12 bases separated the two germline ends. The DNA for the CDR3 is TGTGCCAGCAGTGACGGGACATTGAATCAGCCCCAGCATTTT. This translates into CASSDGTLNQPQHF.